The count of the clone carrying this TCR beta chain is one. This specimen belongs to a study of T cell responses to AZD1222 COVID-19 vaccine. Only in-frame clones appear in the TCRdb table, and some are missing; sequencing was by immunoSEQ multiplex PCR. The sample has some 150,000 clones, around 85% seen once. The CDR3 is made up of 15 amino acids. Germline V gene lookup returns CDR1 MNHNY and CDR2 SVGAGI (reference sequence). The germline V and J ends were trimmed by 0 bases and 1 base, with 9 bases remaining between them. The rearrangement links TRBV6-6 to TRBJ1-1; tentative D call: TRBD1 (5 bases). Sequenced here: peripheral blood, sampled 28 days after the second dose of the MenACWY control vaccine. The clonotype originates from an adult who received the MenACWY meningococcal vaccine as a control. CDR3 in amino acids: CASSYSGAANTEAFF. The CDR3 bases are TGTGCCAGCAGTTACTCAGGGGCCGCGAACACTGAAGCTTTCTTT.